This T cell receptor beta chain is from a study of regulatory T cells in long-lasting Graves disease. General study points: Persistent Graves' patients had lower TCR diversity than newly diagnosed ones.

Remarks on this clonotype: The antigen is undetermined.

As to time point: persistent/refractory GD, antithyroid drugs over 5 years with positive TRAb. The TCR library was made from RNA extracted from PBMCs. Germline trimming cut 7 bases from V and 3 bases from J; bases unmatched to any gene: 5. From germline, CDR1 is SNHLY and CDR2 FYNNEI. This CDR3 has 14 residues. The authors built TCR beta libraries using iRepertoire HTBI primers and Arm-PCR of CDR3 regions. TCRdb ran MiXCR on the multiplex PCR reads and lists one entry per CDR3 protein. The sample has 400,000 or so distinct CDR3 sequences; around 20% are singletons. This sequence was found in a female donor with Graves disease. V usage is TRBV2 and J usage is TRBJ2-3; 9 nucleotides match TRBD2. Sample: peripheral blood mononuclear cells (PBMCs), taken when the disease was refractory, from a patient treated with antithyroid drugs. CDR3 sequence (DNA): TGTGCCAGCAATCTAGCGGGGCAGACAGATACGCAGTATTTT. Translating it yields CASNLAGQTDTQYF.